This TCR beta chain was observed in a study of regulatory T cells in long-lasting Graves disease. This CDR3 is built from 14 residues. Trimming cost V 4 bases and J 1 base, with 12 bases left between them. CDR1 and CDR2 (germline): SGHRS, YFSETQ. Arm-PCR of CDR3 regions and iRepertoire HTBI primers were used to build TCR beta libraries. TCRdb ran MiXCR on the multiplex PCR reads and lists one entry per CDR3 protein. The data hold fewer than 550,000 distinct CDR3 sequences, with 16% observed a single time. As to time point: newly diagnosed GD, antithyroid drugs for less than 3 months. TCR sequences were obtained from RNA taken from PBMCs. At least ten counts were recorded for this clonotype. These data also featured in a second study, about T cells in Graves' hyperthyroidism and ophthalmopathy.

This TCR derives from a woman aged 35-65 years with Graves disease. The V call is TRBV5-1, the J call TRBJ2-7; D unclear. Source: peripheral blood mononuclear cells (PBMCs), taken at new diagnosis, from a patient treated with antithyroid drugs. CDR3 protein: CASSVLKGSYEQYF. The CDR3 DNA is TGCGCCAGCAGCGTACTAAAGGGTTCCTACGAGCAGTACTTC.